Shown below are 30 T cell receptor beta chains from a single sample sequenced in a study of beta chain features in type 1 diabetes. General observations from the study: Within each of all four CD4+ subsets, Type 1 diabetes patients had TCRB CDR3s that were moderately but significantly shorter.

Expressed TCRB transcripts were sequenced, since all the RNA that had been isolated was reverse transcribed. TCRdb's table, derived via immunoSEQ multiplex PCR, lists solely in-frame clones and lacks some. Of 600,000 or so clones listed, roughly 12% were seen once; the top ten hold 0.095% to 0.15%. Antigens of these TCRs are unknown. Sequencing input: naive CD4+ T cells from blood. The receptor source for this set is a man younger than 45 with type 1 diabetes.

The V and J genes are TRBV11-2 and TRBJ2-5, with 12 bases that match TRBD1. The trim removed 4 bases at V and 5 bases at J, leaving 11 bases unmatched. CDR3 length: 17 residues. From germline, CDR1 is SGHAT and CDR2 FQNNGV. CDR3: CASSSKGQGAVVETQYF. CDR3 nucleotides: TGTGCCAGCAGCTCGAAGGGACAGGGGGCAGTAGTGGAGACCCAGTACTTC.

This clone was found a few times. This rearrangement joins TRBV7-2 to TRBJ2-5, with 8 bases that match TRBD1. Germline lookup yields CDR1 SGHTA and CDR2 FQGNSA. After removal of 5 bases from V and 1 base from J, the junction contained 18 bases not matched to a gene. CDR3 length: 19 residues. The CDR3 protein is CASSLELVVGQASQETQYF. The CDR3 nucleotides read TGTGCCAGCAGCCTCGAATTAGTGGTGGGACAGGCCAGCCAAGAGACCCAGTACTTC.

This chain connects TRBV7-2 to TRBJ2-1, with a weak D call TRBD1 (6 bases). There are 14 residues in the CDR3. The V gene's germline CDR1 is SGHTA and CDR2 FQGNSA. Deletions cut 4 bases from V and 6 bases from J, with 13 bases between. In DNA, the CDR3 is TGTGCCAGCAGCTCGACAGGTACTGTCAATGAGCAGTTCTTC. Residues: CASSSTGTVNEQFF.

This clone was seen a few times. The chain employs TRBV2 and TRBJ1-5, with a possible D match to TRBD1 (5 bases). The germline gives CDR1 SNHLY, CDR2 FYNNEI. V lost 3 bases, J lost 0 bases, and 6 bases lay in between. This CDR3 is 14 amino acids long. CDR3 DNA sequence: TGTGCCAGCAGTGACAGGGCTAGCAATCAGCCCCAGCATTTT. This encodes CASSDRASNQPQHF.

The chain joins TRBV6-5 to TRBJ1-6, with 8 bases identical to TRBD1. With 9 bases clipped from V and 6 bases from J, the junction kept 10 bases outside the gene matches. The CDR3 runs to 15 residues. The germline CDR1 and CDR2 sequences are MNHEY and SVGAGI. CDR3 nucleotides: TGTGCCAGTCAGAGGATGACAGGGGTTAATTCACCCCTCCACTTT. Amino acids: CASQRMTGVNSPLHF.

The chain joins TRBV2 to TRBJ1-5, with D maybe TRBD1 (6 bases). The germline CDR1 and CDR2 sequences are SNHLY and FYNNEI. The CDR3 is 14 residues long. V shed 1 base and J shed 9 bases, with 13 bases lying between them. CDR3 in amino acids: CASSEVRGRRPQHF. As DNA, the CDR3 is TGTGCCAGCAGTGAAGTTCGGGGGCGGCGGCCCCAGCATTTT.

In DNA, the CDR3 is TGTGCCAGTAGCCCAGAAGGCCTCCGAACCTCTTACGAGCAGTACTTC. Translating gives CASSPEGLRTSYEQYF. The chain couples TRBV19 to TRBJ2-7; no definite D call. Trimming removed 6 bases from V and 4 bases from J, with 22 bases in between. This CDR3 spans 16 amino acids. CDR1 is LNHDA, CDR2 SQIVND, per germline (reference sequence).

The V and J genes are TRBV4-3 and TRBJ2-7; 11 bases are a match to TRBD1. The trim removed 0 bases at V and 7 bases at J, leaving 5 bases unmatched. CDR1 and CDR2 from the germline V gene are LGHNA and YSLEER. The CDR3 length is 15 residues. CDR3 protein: CASSQEDRGQREQYF. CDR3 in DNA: TGCGCCAGCAGCCAAGAGGACAGGGGGCAAAGGGAGCAGTACTTC.

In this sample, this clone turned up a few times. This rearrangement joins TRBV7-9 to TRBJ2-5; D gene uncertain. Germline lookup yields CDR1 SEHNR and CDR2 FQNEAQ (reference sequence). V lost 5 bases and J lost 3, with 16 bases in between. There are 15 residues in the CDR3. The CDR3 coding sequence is TGTGCCAGCAGCCCTCGGCGGTCTTCGAAAGAGACCCAGTACTTC. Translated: CASSPRRSSKETQYF.

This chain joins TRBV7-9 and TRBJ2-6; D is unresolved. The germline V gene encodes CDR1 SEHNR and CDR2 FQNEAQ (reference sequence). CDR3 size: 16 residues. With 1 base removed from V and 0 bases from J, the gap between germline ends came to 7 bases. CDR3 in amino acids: CASSLGAPSGANVLTF. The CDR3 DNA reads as TGTGCCAGCAGCTTAGGGGCACCCTCTGGGGCCAACGTCCTGACTTTC.

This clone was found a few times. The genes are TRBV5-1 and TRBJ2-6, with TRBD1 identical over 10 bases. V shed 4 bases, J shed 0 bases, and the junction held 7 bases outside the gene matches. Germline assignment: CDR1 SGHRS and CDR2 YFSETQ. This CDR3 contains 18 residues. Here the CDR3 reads CASSVGQGGSSGANVLTF. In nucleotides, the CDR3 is TGCGCCAGCAGCGTCGGACAGGGGGGCAGCTCTGGGGCCAACGTCCTGACTTTC.

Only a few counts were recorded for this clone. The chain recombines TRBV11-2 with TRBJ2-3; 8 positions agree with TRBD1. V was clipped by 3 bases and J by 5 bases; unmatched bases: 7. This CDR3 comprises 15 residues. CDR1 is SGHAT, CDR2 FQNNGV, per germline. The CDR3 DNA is TGTGCCAGCAGCTTGACAGGGGTGTCCGGAGATACGCAGTATTTT. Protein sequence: CASSLTGVSGDTQYF.

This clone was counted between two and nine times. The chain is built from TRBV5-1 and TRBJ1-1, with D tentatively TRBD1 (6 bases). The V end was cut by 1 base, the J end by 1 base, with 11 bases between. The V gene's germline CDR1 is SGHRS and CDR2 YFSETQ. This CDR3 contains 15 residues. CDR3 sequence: CASSLQGQRNTEAFF. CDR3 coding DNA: TGCGCCAGCAGCTTGCAGGGGCAGAGGAACACTGAAGCTTTCTTT. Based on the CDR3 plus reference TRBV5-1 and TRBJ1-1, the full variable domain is KAGVTQTPRYLIKTRGQQVTLSCSPISGHRSVSWYQQTPGQGLQFLFEYFSETQRNKGNFPGRFSGRQFSNSRSEMNVSTLELGDSALYLCASSLQGQRNTEAFFGQGTRLTVV.

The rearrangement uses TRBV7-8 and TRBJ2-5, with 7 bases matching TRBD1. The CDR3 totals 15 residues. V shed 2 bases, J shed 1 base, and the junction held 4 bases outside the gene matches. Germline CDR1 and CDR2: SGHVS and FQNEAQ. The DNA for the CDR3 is TGTGCCAGCAGCTTATATAGGGACAGCCAAGAGACCCAGTACTTC. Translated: CASSLYRDSQETQYF.

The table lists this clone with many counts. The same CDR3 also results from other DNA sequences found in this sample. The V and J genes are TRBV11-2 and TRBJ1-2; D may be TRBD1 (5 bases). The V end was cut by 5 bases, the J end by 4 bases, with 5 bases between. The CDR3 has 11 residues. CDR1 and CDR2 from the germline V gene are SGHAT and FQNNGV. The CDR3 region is CASSRGYGYTF. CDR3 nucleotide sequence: TGTGCCAGCAGCAGGGGCTATGGCTACACCTTC.

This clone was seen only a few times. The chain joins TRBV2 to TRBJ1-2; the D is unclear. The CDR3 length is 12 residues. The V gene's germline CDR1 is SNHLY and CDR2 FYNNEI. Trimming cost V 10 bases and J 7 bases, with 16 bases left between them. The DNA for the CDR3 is TGTGCCACCGGTCGGGAACTTGGTGGCTACACCTTC. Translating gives CATGRELGGYTF.

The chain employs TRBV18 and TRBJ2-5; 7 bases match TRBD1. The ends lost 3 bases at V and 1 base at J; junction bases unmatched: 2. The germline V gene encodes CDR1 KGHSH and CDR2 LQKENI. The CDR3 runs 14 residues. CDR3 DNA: TGTGCCAGCTCACCCGGACAGGTCCAAGAGACCCAGTACTTC. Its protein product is CASSPGQVQETQYF.

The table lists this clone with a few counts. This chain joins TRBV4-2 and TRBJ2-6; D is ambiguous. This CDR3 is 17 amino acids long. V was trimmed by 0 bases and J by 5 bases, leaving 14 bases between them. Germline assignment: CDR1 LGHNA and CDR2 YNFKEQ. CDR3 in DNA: TGTGCCAGCAGCCAAGATTGGCACAGCCAAAGGGCCAACGTCCTGACTTTC. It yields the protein CASSQDWHSQRANVLTF.

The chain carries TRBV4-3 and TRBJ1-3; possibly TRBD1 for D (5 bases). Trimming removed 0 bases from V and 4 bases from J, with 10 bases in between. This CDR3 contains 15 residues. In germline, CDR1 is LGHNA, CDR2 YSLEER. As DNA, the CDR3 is TGCGCCAGCAGCCAAGATGTGACAGCCGGAAACACCATATATTTT. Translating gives CASSQDVTAGNTIYF.

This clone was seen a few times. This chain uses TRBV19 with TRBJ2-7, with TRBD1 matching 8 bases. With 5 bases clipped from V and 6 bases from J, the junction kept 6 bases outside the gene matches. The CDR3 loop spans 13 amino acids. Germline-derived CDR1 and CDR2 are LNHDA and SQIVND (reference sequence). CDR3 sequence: CASSADRDAEQYF. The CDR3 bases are TGTGCCAGTAGTGCGGACAGGGATGCCGAGCAGTACTTC.

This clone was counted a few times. The CDR3 region has the DNA TGTGCCAGCAGCTTAGGCAGTTCGATGAACACTGAAGCTTTCTTT. It yields the protein CASSLGSSMNTEAFF. The chain is built from TRBV7-2 and TRBJ1-1; D gene unclear. Germline CDR1 reads SGHTA; CDR2 reads FQGNSA. The CDR3 contains 15 residues. Trimming took 1 base from V and 0 from J, leaving 9 bases between them.

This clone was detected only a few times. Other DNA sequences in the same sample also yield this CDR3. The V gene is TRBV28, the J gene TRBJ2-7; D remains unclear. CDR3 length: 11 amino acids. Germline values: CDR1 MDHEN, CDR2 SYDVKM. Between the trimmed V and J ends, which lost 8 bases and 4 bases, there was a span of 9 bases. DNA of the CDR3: TGTGCCAGCCGAGGCAGTTACGAGCAGTACTTC. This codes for CASRGSYEQYF.

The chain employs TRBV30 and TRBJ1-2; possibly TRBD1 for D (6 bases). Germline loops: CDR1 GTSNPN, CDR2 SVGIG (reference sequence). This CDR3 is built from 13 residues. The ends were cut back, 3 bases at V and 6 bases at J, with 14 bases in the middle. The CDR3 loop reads CAWSQGSLDGYTF. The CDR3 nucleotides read TGTGCCTGGAGCCAGGGGAGTCTTGATGGCTACACCTTC. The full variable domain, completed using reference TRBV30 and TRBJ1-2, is SQTIHQWPATLVQPVGSPLSLECTVEGTSNPNLYWYRQAAGRGLQLLFYSVGIGQISSEVPQNLSASRPQDRQFILSSKKLLLSDSGFYLCAWSQGSLDGYTFGSGTRLTVV.

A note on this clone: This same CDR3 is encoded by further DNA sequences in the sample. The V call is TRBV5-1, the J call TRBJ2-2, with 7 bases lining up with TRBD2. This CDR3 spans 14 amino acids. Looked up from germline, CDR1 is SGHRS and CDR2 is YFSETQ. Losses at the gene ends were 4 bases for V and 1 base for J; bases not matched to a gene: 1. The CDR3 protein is CASSPSGNTGELFF. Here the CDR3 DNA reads TGCGCCAGCAGCCCTAGCGGGAACACCGGGGAGCTGTTTTTT.

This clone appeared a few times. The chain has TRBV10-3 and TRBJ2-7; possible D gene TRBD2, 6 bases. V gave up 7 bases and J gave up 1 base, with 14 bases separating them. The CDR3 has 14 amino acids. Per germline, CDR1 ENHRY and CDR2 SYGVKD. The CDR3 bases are TGTGCCATCAATATGGAGGGTCCATCCTACGAGCAGTACTTC. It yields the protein CAINMEGPSYEQYF.

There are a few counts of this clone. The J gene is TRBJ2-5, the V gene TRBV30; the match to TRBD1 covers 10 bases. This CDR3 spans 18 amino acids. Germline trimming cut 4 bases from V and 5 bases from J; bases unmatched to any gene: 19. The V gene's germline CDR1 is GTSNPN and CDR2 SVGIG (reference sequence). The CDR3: CAWTRMTGGSALAETQYF. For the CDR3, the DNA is TGTGCCTGGACTAGGATGACAGGGGGCAGCGCTTTGGCGGAGACCCAGTACTTC.

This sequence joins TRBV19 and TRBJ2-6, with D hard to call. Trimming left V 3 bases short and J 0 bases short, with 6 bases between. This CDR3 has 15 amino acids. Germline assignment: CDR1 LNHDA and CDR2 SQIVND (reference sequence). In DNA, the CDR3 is TGTGCCAGTAGTATTAGGAGCTCTGGGGCCAACGTCCTGACTTTC. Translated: CASSIRSSGANVLTF.

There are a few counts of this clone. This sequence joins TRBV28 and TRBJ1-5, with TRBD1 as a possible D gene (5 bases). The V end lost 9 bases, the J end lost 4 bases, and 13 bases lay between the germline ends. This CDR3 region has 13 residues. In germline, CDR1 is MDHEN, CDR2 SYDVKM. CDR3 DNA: TGTGCCAGTTCTGGGGCGGTAAATCAGCCCCAGCATTTT. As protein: CASSGAVNQPQHF.

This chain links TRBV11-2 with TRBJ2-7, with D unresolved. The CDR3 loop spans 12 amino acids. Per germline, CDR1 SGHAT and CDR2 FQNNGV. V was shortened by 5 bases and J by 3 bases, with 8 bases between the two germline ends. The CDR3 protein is CASSPVVYEQYF. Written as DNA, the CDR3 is TGTGCCAGCAGCCCAGTGGTCTACGAGCAGTACTTC.

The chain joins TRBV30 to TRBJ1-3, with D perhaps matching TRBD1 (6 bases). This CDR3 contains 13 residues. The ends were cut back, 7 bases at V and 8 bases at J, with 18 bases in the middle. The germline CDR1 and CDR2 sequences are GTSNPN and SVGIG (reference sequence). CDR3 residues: CALTGGSGDTIYF. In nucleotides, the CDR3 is TGTGCCTTAACCGGGGGCTCGGGGGACACCATATATTTT.